This is a list of T cell receptor beta chains from one sample in a study of cytotoxic CD8 clonotypes in ibrutinib-treated CLL. Sequenced by immunoSEQ multiplex PCR; TCRdb stores in-frame clones only, minus some. Here the sample spans roughly 170,000 clones, under 85% being singletons. The sequencing here drew on PBMCs, taken after 24 months of ibrutinib treatment. The source of these receptors is a human donor with chronic lymphocytic leukemia. Both conserved end residues are part of each CDR3. A D gene is named only where the DNA matches it firmly. The listing skips clone size in some rows; elsewhere it reads once, few, many or a size class.

V	J	D	size	DNA	CDR3
TRBV28	TRBJ2-4	.	.	TGTGCCAGCAGTTTATGGGGGGAGGACATTCAGTACTTC	CASSLWGEDIQYF
TRBV27	TRBJ2-7	TRBD2	.	TGTGCCAGCAGTCCGACCCTAGCGGGCGAGCAGTACTTC	CASSPTLAGEQYF
TRBV7-3	TRBJ1-1	TRBD1	.	TGTGCCAGCAGCTTAACGGGACAGATGAACACTGAAGCTTTCTTT	CASSLTGQMNTEAFF
TRBV30	TRBJ1-1	.	.	TGTGCCTGGAGTGTAAAGGGGGGCCCGAACACTGAAGCTTTCTTT	CAWSVKGGPNTEAFF
TRBV2	TRBJ2-2	.	once	TGTGCCAGCAGTGATGGAGGGGCGAACACCGGGGAGCTGTTTTTT	CASSDGGANTGELFF
TRBV5-4	TRBJ1-2	.	.	TGTGCCAGCAGCTTGGGACAGGTGCAAGGCTACACCTTC	CASSLGQVQGYTF
TRBV7-6	TRBJ2-3	.	.	TGTGCCAGCAGCTTAGTCGCGTCGGCAGATACGCAGTATTTT	CASSLVASADTQYF
TRBV18	TRBJ1-1	TRBD1	.	TGTGCCAGCTCTCCCTTGACAGGGGGCCTTTATGTTGTCACTGAAGCTTTCTTT	CASSPLTGGLYVVTEAFF
TRBV7-3	TRBJ1-2	.	.	TGTGCCAGCAGCTTAAATCTAAGGGGAGACTATGGCTACACCTTC	CASSLNLRGDYGYTF
TRBV10-3	TRBJ1-2	TRBD1	.	TGTGCCATCAGTGAACAGGGGGCGAGGATCAAATATGGCTACACCTTC	CAISEQGARIKYGYTF
TRBV7-2	TRBJ2-3	.	.	TGTGCCAGCAGCGGGGGATGGGGAGTCACAGATACGCAGTATTTT	CASSGGWGVTDTQYF
TRBV6-1	TRBJ1-4	TRBD1	few	TGTGCCAGCAGTCATCCCCGGACAGGGGAGAAACTGTTTTTT	CASSHPRTGEKLFF
TRBV6-6	TRBJ1-5	.	few	TGTGCCAGCAGTAATTTACAGGATCAGCCCCAGCATTTT	CASSNLQDQPQHF
TRBV6-1	TRBJ2-5	.	.	TGTGCCAGCAGTGAAGCGGGGGGCAGGCAAGAGACCCAGTACTTC	CASSEAGGRQETQYF
TRBV5-4	TRBJ2-2	.	.	TGTGCCAGCAGCACAGGACAGACCGGGGAGCTGTTTTTT	CASSTGQTGELFF
TRBV5-6	TRBJ2-7	TRBD2	.	TGTGCCAGCAGCTTGATAGGTGGGAGGGCTTACGAGCAGTACTTC	CASSLIGGRAYEQYF
TRBV4-3	TRBJ2-2	TRBD1	.	TGCGCCAGCAGCCAACCGACAGGGGAGTCGTACACCGGGGAGCTGTTTTTT	CASSQPTGESYTGELFF
TRBV28	TRBJ1-4	.	.	TGTGCCAGCAGTTTACGGGGACGGGGTAATGAAAAACTGTTTTTT	CASSLRGRGNEKLFF
TRBV18	TRBJ2-5	.	.	TGTGCCAGCTCATCAACCCCAATAACAGGGTTAGAGACCCAGTACTTC	CASSSTPITGLETQYF
TRBV18	TRBJ1-2	.	.	TGTGCCAGCTCGCCCCAAACAGAATACAACTATGGCTACACCTTC	CASSPQTEYNYGYTF
TRBV5-1	TRBJ2-1	TRBD2	.	TGCGCCAGCAGCTTGGGGCTAGCGGGAGTAAGAAATGAGCAGTTCTTC	CASSLGLAGVRNEQFF
TRBV4-3	TRBJ2-7	.	.	TGCGCCAGCAGCCAGGGGGTCAACTCCTACGAGCAGTACTTC	CASSQGVNSYEQYF
TRBV4-2	TRBJ2-2	.	.	TGTGCCAGCAGCCAAGTAAGCCGGACAGCGAACACCGGGGAGCTGTTTTTT	CASSQVSRTANTGELFF
TRBV30	TRBJ2-3	.	.	TGTGCCTGGAGTGGGGGGGATCCAGATACGCAGTATTTT	CAWSGGDPDTQYF
TRBV19	TRBJ1-1	.	.	TGTGCCAGTAGTCTTCAGGGGTTGGGCACTGAAGCTTTCTTT	CASSLQGLGTEAFF
TRBV19	TRBJ1-4	.	.	TGTGCCAGTAGCCTAGGACGGGGTGAAAAACTGTTTTTT	CASSLGRGEKLFF
TRBV28	TRBJ2-7	TRBD1	.	TGTGCCAGCAGTTTACCTACTACAGGGGGCAAGGGTCTTTCCTACGAGCAGTACTTC	CASSLPTTGGKGLSYEQYF
TRBV5-1	TRBJ2-1	.	once	TGCGCCAGCAGCTTGGCCCCAGGCGTAGATGAGCAGTTCTTC	CASSLAPGVDEQFF
TRBV7-9	TRBJ2-7	.	.	TGTGCCAGCAGCTTAGGAGTGGGCGAGCAGTACTTC	CASSLGVGEQYF
TRBV29-1	TRBJ2-3	TRBD2	.	TGCAGCGTTGAAGATCTCAGGTTTAGCGGGAGTGCAGATACGCAGTATTTT	CSVEDLRFSGSADTQYF
TRBV7-6	TRBJ2-5	.	.	TGTGCCAGCAGTTGGGAACGAGGGGAGACCCAGTACTTC	CASSWERGETQYF
TRBV5-1	TRBJ1-4	TRBD1	.	TGCGCCAGCAGCTTGTTTACAGGGGTTGAGGAACTGTTTTTT	CASSLFTGVEELFF
TRBV7-9	TRBJ1-1	.	.	TGTGCCAGCAGCCCCCAGAAGAACACTGAAGCTTTCTTT	CASSPQKNTEAFF
TRBV6-5	TRBJ1-1	TRBD1	.	TGTGCCAGCAGTGAATACAGGGGGAACACTGAAGCTTTCTTT	CASSEYRGNTEAFF
TRBV28	TRBJ2-1	TRBD2	.	TGTGCCAGCAGGGTAGCGGGAGTGTACAATGAGCAGTTCTTC	CASRVAGVYNEQFF
TRBV7-9	TRBJ1-4	TRBD1	.	TGTGCCAGCAGCCAGGGGACAGTCCCTAATGAAAAACTGTTTTTT	CASSQGTVPNEKLFF
TRBV5-6	TRBJ1-6	.	.	TGTGCCAGCAGCTTGAGTTCGCAGGGGTGGGCTTCACCCCTCCACTTT	CASSLSSQGWASPLHF
TRBV29-1	TRBJ1-1	.	.	TGCAGCGCTGGGCGGGGCACCAAGAACACTGAAGCTTTCTTT	CSAGRGTKNTEAFF
TRBV30	TRBJ1-2	TRBD1	few	TGTGCCTGGAGTTTTCCGGGTTCGAGGGGGCCCATCTTC	CAWSFPGSRGPIF
TRBV28	TRBJ1-2	.	.	TGTGCCAGCAGTTTACGGCAGGGAAATAACTATGGCTACACCTTC	CASSLRQGNNYGYTF
TRBV27	TRBJ2-7	TRBD2	.	TGTGCCAGCAGTTTAATAGCGGGAGTGGGAGAGCAGTACTTC	CASSLIAGVGEQYF
TRBV28	TRBJ2-1	.	.	TGTGCCAGCAGTTCAGACACCTCCTACAATGAGCAGTTCTTC	CASSSDTSYNEQFF
TRBV6-1	TRBJ1-2	.	.	TGTGCCAGCAGTGAGGGGGCAGGGAGGAGGTATGGCTACACCTTC	CASSEGAGRRYGYTF
TRBV18	TRBJ1-1	.	.	TGTGCCAGCCTACCGACCACAGGGATGAACACTGAAGCTTTCTTT	CASLPTTGMNTEAFF
TRBV5-4	TRBJ1-3	.	.	TGTGCCATTACAAACAGGGCTGGAAACACCATATATTTT	CAITNRAGNTIYF
TRBV5-1	TRBJ1-2	.	.	TGCGCCAGCAGCCCTGAAGGGGGGTACGGCTACACCTTC	CASSPEGGYGYTF
TRBV29-1	TRBJ1-2	.	.	TGCAGCGTTGAAGGGACTCATGGCTACACCTTC	CSVEGTHGYTF
TRBV5-1	TRBJ1-3	.	once	TGCGCCAGCAGCTTGTTGGGGGGCTCTGGAAACACCATATATTTT	CASSLLGGSGNTIYF
TRBV7-6	TRBJ2-7	TRBD1	.	TGTGCCAGCAGCTTAGAGGTCAGGGGGCTCGAGCAGTACTTC	CASSLEVRGLEQYF
TRBV7-2	TRBJ2-5	.	.	TGTGCCAGCAGCCCCGGGATCTACACGGGGGCCCAGTACTTC	CASSPGIYTGAQYF
TRBV14	TRBJ2-7	.	.	TGTGCCAGCAGCCTTTCGACAGGTACCTACGAGCAGTACTTC	CASSLSTGTYEQYF
TRBV7-9	TRBJ2-2	.	.	TGTGCCAGCAGCTTTGCAGGGTTCGGGGAGCTGTTTTTT	CASSFAGFGELFF
TRBV7-3	TRBJ2-7	.	.	TGTGCCAGCAGCTTATCAGCTATTCACGAGCAGTACTTC	CASSLSAIHEQYF
TRBV6-1	TRBJ2-7	.	.	TGTGCCAGCACTGGGCGGTACGAGCAGTACTTC	CASTGRYEQYF
TRBV7-9	TRBJ1-2	.	.	TGTGCCAGCAGCTTAGTACAGGCCTCTTGGGGCTACACCTTC	CASSLVQASWGYTF
TRBV28	TRBJ1-2	.	.	TGTGCCAGCAGTTACTGGCAGGGTGATGGCTACACCTTC	CASSYWQGDGYTF
TRBV5-1	TRBJ2-3	TRBD1	.	TGCGCCAGCAGCCACCACGGGACAGGGGGAAGCACAGATACGCAGTATTTT	CASSHHGTGGSTDTQYF
TRBV5-1	TRBJ1-3	TRBD1	.	TGCGCCAGCAGCTGGACCGAGGACAGGGTTGGAAACACCATATATTTT	CASSWTEDRVGNTIYF
TRBV19	TRBJ2-1	.	.	TGTGCCAGTAGTATTCTGCCTGCTCGGTACAATGAGCAGTTCTTC	CASSILPARYNEQFF